The present entry profiles one T cell receptor (beta chain) with its context. These data originate in a study of control samples from healthy donors and cancer patients. The data were produced by immunoSEQ multiplex PCR, yet TCRdb's version contains in-frame clones alone and is incomplete. The table records 95,000 to 100,000 clones, around 89% of them present only once. The sequenced material came from blood. This clonotype was obtained from a man aged 25 to 40 in good health.

This CDR3 is CASSIGTGAPNSPLHF. DNA for the CDR3: TGTGCCAGTAGTATCGGGACAGGGGCCCCAAATTCACCCCTCCACTTT. The chain carries TRBV19 and TRBJ1-6; 10 bases map to TRBD1. The length of the CDR3 is 16 residues. Germline CDR1 reads LNHDA; CDR2 reads SQIVND (reference sequence). V lost 3 bases and J lost 7; bases outside the gene matches: 6. Variable domain in full (rest from reference TRBV19 and TRBJ1-6): DGGITQSPKYLFRKEGQNVTLSCEQNLNHDAMYWYRQDPGQGLRLIYYSQIVNDFQKGDIAEGYSVSREKKESFPLTVTSAQKNPTAFYLCASSIGTGAPNSPLHFGNGTRLTVT.